This entry concerns a single T cell receptor (beta chain). The table came from immunoSEQ multiplex PCR; TCRdb's copy has only in-frame clones and leaves some out. The repertoire holds roughly 220,000 clones, with less than 90% as singletons. These data are taken from a study of blood T cell repertoires in COVID-19. V shed 0 bases and J shed 2 bases, with 8 bases lying between them. Germline loops: CDR1 SGDLS, CDR2 YYNGEE. The CDR3 loop spans 14 amino acids. The clonotype comes from an older woman who had recovered from COVID-19. This chain connects TRBV9 to TRBJ2-5; D is unclear. The specimen was peripheral blood. The CDR3 nucleotides read TGTGCCAGCAGCGTAGAGTCACAGCAAGAGACCCAGTACTTC. Protein sequence: CASSVESQQETQYF. Drawing the rest from reference TRBV9 and TRBJ2-5, the complete variable domain is DSGVTQTPKHLITATGQRVTLRCSPRSGDLSVYWYQQSLDQGLQFLIQYYNGEERAKGNILERFSAQQFPDLHSELNLSSLELGDSALYFCASSVESQQETQYFGPGTRLLVL.